This T cell receptor (beta chain) appears in the sequencing data of a study of T cells of healthy individuals. J lost 6 bases, V lost 4 bases, and 5 bases had no gene match. Germline values: CDR1 SEHNR, CDR2 FQNEAQ (reference sequence). The CDR3 runs 15 residues. TCRdb re-derived calls from the 5' RACE reads in MiXCR, one entry per CDR3 protein. The sample has 55,000 to 65,000 distinct CDR3 sequences; about 17% are singletons. The sequence derives from a human donor in good health. The rearrangement links TRBV7-9 to TRBJ2-3, with TRBD2 matching over 12 bases. CDR3 nucleotides: TGTGCCAGCAGCTCTACTAGCGGGGGGACCGATACGCAGTATTTT. Protein: CASSSTSGGTDTQYF.